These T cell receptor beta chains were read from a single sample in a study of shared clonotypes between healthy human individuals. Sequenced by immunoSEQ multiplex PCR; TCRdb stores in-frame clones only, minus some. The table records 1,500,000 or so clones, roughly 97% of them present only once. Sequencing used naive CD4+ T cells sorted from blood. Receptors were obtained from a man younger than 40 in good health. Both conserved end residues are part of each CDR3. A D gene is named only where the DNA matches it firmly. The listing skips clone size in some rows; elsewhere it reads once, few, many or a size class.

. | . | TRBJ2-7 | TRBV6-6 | TGTGCCAGCAGTCCGGGCCACGTCGAGCAGTACTTC | CASSPGHVEQYF
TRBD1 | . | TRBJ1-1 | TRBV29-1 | TGCAGCACCAGAAACAGGGGGAAGAACACTGAAGCTTTCTTT | CSTRNRGKNTEAFF
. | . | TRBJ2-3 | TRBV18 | TGTGCCAGCTCACCCGGACCGGGACGGACGACAGATACGCAGTATTTT | CASSPGPGRTTDTQYF
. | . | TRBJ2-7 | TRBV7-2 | TGTGCCAGCAGCCGGGGCACCAACTACGAGCAGTACTTC | CASSRGTNYEQYF
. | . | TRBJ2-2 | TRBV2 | TGTGCCAGCAGGCAGAACACCGGGGAGCTGTTTTTT | CASRQNTGELFF
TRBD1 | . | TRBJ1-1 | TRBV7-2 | TGTGCCAGCAGCCTAGGACAGGGCACTGAAGCTTTCTTT | CASSLGQGTEAFF
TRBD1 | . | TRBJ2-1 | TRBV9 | TGTGCCAGCAGCACACGACAGGGTAGCTACAATGAGCAGTTCTTC | CASSTRQGSYNEQFF
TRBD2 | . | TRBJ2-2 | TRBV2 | TGTGCCAGCATACTAGCGGGAGGGACGTACACCGGGGAGCTGTTTTTT | CASILAGGTYTGELFF
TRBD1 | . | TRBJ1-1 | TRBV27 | TGTGCCAGCAAGACCGGGACAGCCCTAACTGAAGCTTTCTTT | CASKTGTALTEAFF
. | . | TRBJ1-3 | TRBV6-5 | TGTGCCAGCAGCCTCGTGAGCTCTGGAAACACCATATATTTT | CASSLVSSGNTIYF
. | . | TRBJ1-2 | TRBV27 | TGTGCCAGCAGTTCCCGCGAGGAGAGCTATGGCTACACCTTC | CASSSREESYGYTF
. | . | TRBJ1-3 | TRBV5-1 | TGCGCCAGCACGCCCGGGGTTTACTCTGGAAACACCATATATTTT | CASTPGVYSGNTIYF
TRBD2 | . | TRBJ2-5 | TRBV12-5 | TGTGCTAGTGGTTTGGGTTCTAGCGGGAACATCCAAGAGACCCAGTACTTC | CASGLGSSGNIQETQYF
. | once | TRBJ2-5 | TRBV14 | TGTGCCAGCAGCCAAGAAAAAATTAGTCTAAGTATCCAAGAGACCCAGTACTTC | CASSQEKISLSIQETQYF
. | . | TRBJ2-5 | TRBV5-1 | TGCGCCAGCAGCTTGGGAGGCCGGGCCCGAGAAGAGACCCAGTACTTC | CASSLGGRAREETQYF
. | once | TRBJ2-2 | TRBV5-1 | TGCGCCAGCAGCTTGGATCTCGGGACATTGAACACCGGGGAGCTGTTTTTT | CASSLDLGTLNTGELFF
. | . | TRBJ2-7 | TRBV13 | TGTGCCAGCAGCTTTAGCGGACCCGCCTACGAGCAGTACTTC | CASSFSGPAYEQYF
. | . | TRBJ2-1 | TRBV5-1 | TGCGCCAGCAGCTTGGGGGACAAATGGCCCCCGGGTCCCCTCCAGTTCTTC | CASSLGDKWPPGPLQFF